The 3 T cell receptor beta chains presented below share a single source sample, sequenced in a study of CD8+ T cells in alopecia areata. Once RNA had been extracted, it was reverse transcribed into cDNA to act as the sequencing template. Sequenced by immunoSEQ multiplex PCR; TCRdb stores in-frame clones only, minus some. The table shows roughly 16,000 clones, with about 63% occurring only once. Individuals with alopecia areata gave both lesional scalp punch biopsies and peripheral blood for collection. Input material: skin. These receptors were collected from a human donor with alopecia areata.

About this clone: At one end the junction does not follow the germline gene, possibly because of a read error. Different DNA sequences within this sample yield the same CDR3. The V call is TRBV10-3, the J call TRBJ1-1; D uncertain. Germline V gene data show CDR1 as ENHRY and CDR2 as SYGVKD. The CDR3 contains 12 residues. CDR3 sequence (DNA): TGTGCCACTGTCGGCCGGAACACTGAAGCCTTCTTT. Encoded protein: CATVGRNTEAFF.

The rearrangement joins TRBV15 to TRBJ2-7; D is unresolved. The CDR3 loop spans 15 amino acids. Germline assignment: CDR1 LNHNV and CDR2 YYDKDF (reference sequence). Trimming shortened V by 0 bases and J by 2 bases, and 11 bases separated the two germline ends. The CDR3 nucleotides read TGTGCCACCAGCAGAGATCCCGCTGGCGCCTACGAGCAGTACTTC. Translation gives CATSRDPAGAYEQYF.

This clone was counted only a few times. The chain is built from TRBV7-2 and TRBJ2-1; no firm D call. The germline gives CDR1 SGHTA, CDR2 FQGNSA. The CDR3 covers 15 residues. V lost 5 bases to trimming and J lost 8 bases, with 19 bases between them. The CDR3: CASSPTFTRLDEQFF. The CDR3 DNA reads as TGTGCCAGCAGCCCGACTTTTACTCGACTTGATGAGCAGTTCTTC.